The source of this T cell receptor (beta chain) is a study of Ad26.COV2.S vaccination and SARS-CoV-2 variants. TCRdb's table, derived via immunoSEQ multiplex PCR, lists solely in-frame clones and lacks some. The sample lists just over 350,000 clones; approximately 90% were seen once. CDR1 SGDLS and CDR2 YYNGEE come from the germline V gene. The CDR3 runs to 15 residues. Trimming took 4 bases from V and 0 from J; bases not matched to a gene: 1. In its sample, this clone was seen once. The J gene is TRBJ2-1, the V gene TRBV9; TRBD2 agrees at 10 bases. The TCR originated in a human donor who had recovered from COVID-19. Sample: peripheral blood, taken after recovery from COVID-19. DNA of the CDR3: TGTGCCAGCAGCTCTAGCGGGGGCTCCTACAATGAGCAGTTCTTC. Translating gives CASSSSGGSYNEQFF.